Below, 16 T cell receptor beta chains from the same sample are listed, as sequenced in a study of regulatory T cells in long-lasting Graves disease. Specified time point: persistent/refractory GD, antithyroid drugs over 5 years with positive TRAb. RNA isolated from PBMCs was used to make the TCR library. Arm-PCR of CDR3 regions and iRepertoire HTBI primers were used to build TCR beta libraries. TCRdb reanalysed the multiplex PCR reads using MiXCR and keeps one entry per CDR3 protein. The table includes around 500,000 distinct CDR3 sequences, around 20% detected once. The sample in question was peripheral blood mononuclear cells (PBMCs), obtained when the disease was refractory, from a patient treated with antithyroid drugs. The receptors here all came from a female donor with Graves disease.

Note on this clonotype: Germline and junction disagree at one end, which may indicate a read error. This chain joins TRBV3-1 and TRBJ1-1; D not certain. Germline assignment: CDR1 LGHDT and CDR2 YNNKEL (reference sequence). The CDR3 totals 13 residues. CDR3: CTSSQVAGPEAFF. Here the CDR3 DNA reads TGTACCAGCAGCCAAGTAGCCGGGCCTGAAGCTTTCTTT.

This rearrangement joins TRBV10-3 to TRBJ2-7; no firm D call. The CDR3 has 12 residues. V was trimmed by 6 bases and J by 5 bases, leaving 11 bases between them. Germline assignment: CDR1 ENHRY and CDR2 SYGVKD. CDR3 DNA: TGTGCCATCAGAGGACCCCTCAACGAGCAGTACTTC. It is translated as CAIRGPLNEQYF.

The rearrangement uses TRBV4-3 and TRBJ2-7; 10 nucleotides line up with TRBD2. This CDR3 region has 16 residues. Looked up from germline, CDR1 is LGHNA and CDR2 is YSLEER. Trimming removed 3 bases from V and 0 bases from J; junction bases left unmatched: 5. The CDR3 reads CASSQLLAGSSYEQYF. In DNA form, the CDR3 reads TGCGCCAGCAGCCAGTTACTAGCGGGAAGCTCCTACGAGCAGTACTTC.

As to this clonotype: A much bigger clone sits one base away, suggesting this may be a read error. The gene calls are TRBV6-2 or TRBV6-3 and TRBJ2-2; D not certain. This CDR3 has 14 amino acids. Germline V gene sequence: CDR1 MNHEY, CDR2 SVGEGT. The CDR3 DNA follows: TGTGCCATCAGTCTTCTAGCGAACACCGGGGAGCTGTTTTTT. Amino acids: CAISLLANTGELFF.

This clonotype has just a few counts. This chain uses TRBV7-3 with TRBJ2-7, with 7 bases fitting TRBD2. CDR1 is SGHTA and CDR2 is FQGTGA in the germline V gene. CDR3 size: 15 residues. Trimming removed 5 bases from V and 2 bases from J; junction bases left unmatched: 9. In DNA form, the CDR3 reads TGTGCCAGCAGCCTCGCGGGAGAGGGTCCCTACGAGCAGTACTTC. Translation gives CASSLAGEGPYEQYF.

In this sample, this clonotype turned up a few times. The J gene is TRBJ1-1, the V gene TRBV27; D is ambiguous. The CDR3 contains 14 residues. V was cut by 0 bases and J by 4 bases, with 9 bases left in between. Germline assignment: CDR1 MNHEY and CDR2 SMNVEV (reference sequence). The CDR3 DNA reads as TGTGCCAGCAGTTTATCCCCTTTAGGCACTGAAGCTTTCTTT. Its translation: CASSLSPLGTEAFF.

This clonotype was counted at least ten times. V usage is TRBV28 and J usage is TRBJ1-2; 10 bases fit TRBD1. Germline V gene sequence: CDR1 MDHEN, CDR2 SYDVKM. V was clipped by 5 bases and J by 10 bases; unmatched bases: 10. The CDR3 runs to 14 residues. CDR3 loop: CASSPPGTGVLYTF. CDR3 sequence (DNA): TGTGCCAGCAGTCCTCCCGGGACAGGGGTACTCTACACCTTC.

DNA of the CDR3: TGTGCCAGCAGTCCCAGGTCCGACTCTGGAAACACCATATATTTT. It translates to CASSPRSDSGNTIYF. The chain recombines TRBV27 with TRBJ1-3; no clear D. The CDR3 totals 15 residues. CDR1 is MNHEY and CDR2 is SMNVEV in the germline V gene (reference sequence). V was clipped by 5 bases and J by 0 bases, with 11 bases between them.

This clonotype has more than one count but fewer than ten. The chain uses TRBV6-1 and TRBJ1-5, with a tentative D call TRBD1 (5 bases). This CDR3 spans 17 amino acids. Between the trimmed V and J ends, which lost 6 bases and 0 bases, there was a span of 18 bases. CDR1 and CDR2 from the germline V gene are MNHNS and SASEGT. The CDR3 reads CASRKTGTDHSNQPQHF. The DNA for the CDR3 is TGTGCCAGCAGGAAAACTGGGACGGACCATAGCAATCAGCCCCAGCATTTT.

The V call is TRBV18, the J call TRBJ2-1, with TRBD2 identical over 7 bases. The CDR3 has 15 amino acids. V shed 4 bases and J 8 bases; nucleotides not matched to a gene: 11. Germline V gives CDR1 KGHSH, CDR2 LQKENI. CDR3: CASSLLGGRTDEQFF. The CDR3 bases are TGTGCCAGCTCACTTCTAGGCGGGAGAACGGATGAGCAGTTCTTC.

This clonotype was detected only once. The chain carries TRBV20-1 and TRBJ2-7; TRBD1 is a possible D gene (6 bases). CDR1 and CDR2 from the germline V gene are DFQATT and SNEGSKA (reference sequence). The CDR3 spans 14 residues. Trimming pared 0 bases from V and 3 bases from J, leaving 12 bases between. In DNA, the CDR3 is TGCAGTGCTAGAGATTCAGGGGTTGGCTACGAGCAGTACTTC. It encodes CSARDSGVGYEQYF.

This clonotype was seen many times. The rearrangement links TRBV28 to TRBJ1-2; D is unresolved. This CDR3 has 13 residues. The germline gives CDR1 MDHEN, CDR2 SYDVKM. Trimming stripped 2 bases from V and 8 bases from J, with 12 bases between. As DNA, the CDR3 is TGTGCCAGCAGTTTAGGTTGGGGATCCGGCTACACCTTC. It translates to CASSLGWGSGYTF.

This sequence joins TRBV29-1 and TRBJ2-7; D is unresolved. Trimming shortened V by 4 bases and J by 7 bases, and 11 bases separated the two germline ends. CDR1 and CDR2 from the germline V gene are SQVTM and ANQGSEA. The CDR3 is 11 residues long. CDR3 protein: CSVVYVGEQYF. The CDR3, as DNA: TGCAGCGTTGTATACGTGGGGGAGCAGTACTTC.

The table lists this clonotype with many counts. The rearrangement links TRBV28 to TRBJ2-5; TRBD2 matches at 9 bases. Unmatched junction bases numbered 12, after V lost 6 bases and J lost 4 bases. CDR1 is MDHEN, CDR2 SYDVKM, per germline. This CDR3 region has 16 residues. The chain's CDR3 is CASSFMGLARGETQYF. CDR3 coding DNA: TGTGCCAGCAGCTTTATGGGACTAGCCAGAGGAGAGACCCAGTACTTC.

The chain carries TRBV10-3 and TRBJ2-7; a possible D gene is TRBD2 (6 bases). Germline loops: CDR1 ENHRY, CDR2 SYGVKD. Trimming removed 3 bases from V and 6 bases from J, with 12 bases in between. The CDR3 loop spans 13 amino acids. The CDR3 DNA sequence: TGTGCCATCAGTGACAGGGACTTGACCGAGCAGTACTTC. It translates to CAISDRDLTEQYF.

V and J are TRBV20-1 and TRBJ2-5; D remains unclear. V gave up 3 bases and J gave up 4 bases, with 9 bases separating them. CDR1 and CDR2 from the germline V gene are DFQATT and SNEGSKA (reference sequence). The CDR3 has 12 residues. In DNA form, the CDR3 reads TGCAGTGCTAGGACCCTTGCAGAGACCCAGTACTTC. This gives the protein CSARTLAETQYF.